What follows describes a single TCR beta chain. In the authors' methods: Amplifying reference gene primers gave estimates of nucleated cell counts. Profiling relied on immunoSEQ multiplex PCR, and the TCRdb table lists in-frame clones only, not all of them. The DNA was the basis for D and trimming; V, J and clone size are from that table. The sample gives about 280,000 clones, 80% to 90% of which show up once; around 3% is in the top ten. Looked up from germline, CDR1 is SGHRS and CDR2 is YFSETQ. V shed 3 bases and J 5 bases; nucleotides not matched to a gene: 2. The CDR3 spans 14 residues. The data were taken from a study of blood T cell repertoires in COVID-19. Study in general: Italy, Spain and the United States were the sources of the convalescent and acute COVID-19 samples. PBMCs, B-cell-depleted T cells, or T cells provided the cDNA or gDNA that made up the material.

The TCR was taken from a woman aged 25 to 45 with active or convalescent COVID-19. V and J are TRBV5-1 and TRBJ1-6, with TRBD1 matching over 7 bases. Sequencing was carried out using peripheral blood. The CDR3 protein is CASSWDSNNSPLHF. The CDR3 DNA reads TGCGCCAGCAGCTGGGACAGCAATAATTCACCCCTCCACTTT.